These T cell receptor beta chains were read from a single sample in a study of blood T cell repertoires in COVID-19. TCRdb's copy holds only in-frame clones and misses some; the assay was immunoSEQ multiplex PCR. The sample carries 200,000 to 300,000 clones, 65% to 90% recorded once. Sequenced input: PBMCs or T cells enriched from blood (not recorded which). These receptors all stem from a woman between 50 and 59 years old with acute COVID-19. CDR3s include the opening cysteine and the closing phenylalanine or tryptophan. A D gene is named only where the DNA matches it firmly. A clone size is listed for some rows: how often the clone was seen (once, few, many), or a class if it is expanded.

d_gene: TRBD1; j_gene: TRBJ2-7; len: 14; v_gene: TRBV5-8; abundance: -; CDR3aa: CASSRRGQGIEQYF; CDR3nt: TGTGCCAGCAGTCGTAGGGGACAGGGGATCGAGCAGTACTTC
d_gene: -; j_gene: TRBJ2-7; len: 12; v_gene: TRBV5-1; abundance: -; CDR3aa: CASSFPGYEQYF; CDR3nt: TGCGCCAGCAGCTTCCCGGGGTACGAGCAGTACTTC
d_gene: TRBD1; j_gene: TRBJ1-5; len: 14; v_gene: TRBV6-5; abundance: -; CDR3aa: CASSSGGGIQPQHF; CDR3nt: TGTGCCAGCAGTTCAGGGGGCGGGATTCAGCCCCAGCATTTT
d_gene: TRBD2; j_gene: TRBJ2-3; len: 14; v_gene: TRBV30; abundance: -; CDR3aa: CAWSVLRREAGKYF; CDR3nt: TGTGCCTGGAGTGTACTCCGTCGGGAAGCGGGGAAGTATTTT
d_gene: TRBD1; j_gene: TRBJ1-2; len: 17; v_gene: TRBV7-2; abundance: -; CDR3aa: CASSLGLGQITNYGYTF; CDR3nt: TGTGCCAGCAGCTTAGGATTGGGACAGATTACTAACTATGGCTACACCTTC
d_gene: TRBD1; j_gene: TRBJ2-2; len: 14; v_gene: TRBV3-1/TRBV3-2; abundance: -; CDR3aa: CASIGTGFSGELFF; CDR3nt: TGTGCCAGCATCGGGACAGGGTTTTCCGGGGAGCTGTTTTTT
d_gene: TRBD2; j_gene: TRBJ2-2; len: 17; v_gene: TRBV9; abundance: many; CDR3aa: CASSVGLAGSGTGELFF; CDR3nt: TGTGCCAGCAGCGTAGGGCTAGCGGGGTCTGGAACCGGGGAGCTGTTTTTT
d_gene: -; j_gene: TRBJ1-4; len: 14; v_gene: TRBV19; abundance: -; CDR3aa: CASSIVWLDEKLFF; CDR3nt: TGTGCCAGTAGTATAGTGTGGCTGGATGAAAAACTGTTTTTT
d_gene: TRBD1; j_gene: TRBJ1-1; len: 17; v_gene: TRBV30; abundance: once; CDR3aa: CAWSAGQGIRGNTEAFF; CDR3nt: TGTGCCTGGAGTGCGGGACAGGGGATTAGGGGGAACACTGAAGCTTTCTTT
d_gene: TRBD2; j_gene: TRBJ2-3; len: 15; v_gene: TRBV7-3; abundance: -; CDR3aa: CASSFSSGGPDTQYF; CDR3nt: TGTGCCAGCAGCTTTTCTAGCGGGGGCCCAGATACGCAGTATTTT
d_gene: TRBD1; j_gene: TRBJ1-4; len: 16; v_gene: TRBV4-1; abundance: -; CDR3aa: CASSQDQRTGGEKLFF; CDR3nt: TGCGCCAGCAGCCAAGATCAGAGGACAGGCGGGGAAAAACTGTTTTTT
d_gene: -; j_gene: TRBJ1-5; len: 15; v_gene: TRBV21-1; abundance: -; CDR3aa: CASSKDKTGDQPQHF; CDR3nt: TGTGCCAGCAGCAAAGATAAGACAGGGGATCAGCCCCAGCATTTT
d_gene: TRBD1; j_gene: TRBJ1-4; len: 14; v_gene: TRBV7-6; abundance: -; CDR3aa: CASSLGQGNEKLFF; CDR3nt: TGTGCCAGCAGCTTGGGACAGGGTAATGAAAAACTGTTTTTT
d_gene: -; j_gene: TRBJ1-5; len: 14; v_gene: TRBV19; abundance: few; CDR3aa: CASAGSGEGQPQHF; CDR3nt: TGTGCCAGCGCCGGGTCAGGGGAGGGTCAGCCCCAGCATTTT
d_gene: -; j_gene: TRBJ1-1; len: 13; v_gene: TRBV11-3; abundance: -; CDR3aa: CASSLIQGTEAFF; CDR3nt: TGTGCCAGCAGCTTGATACAGGGCACTGAAGCTTTCTTT
d_gene: -; j_gene: TRBJ1-4; len: 14; v_gene: TRBV28; abundance: -; CDR3aa: CASSLGGGNEKLFF; CDR3nt: TGTGCCAGCAGTTTAGGGGGCGGGAATGAAAAACTGTTTTTT
d_gene: -; j_gene: TRBJ1-4; len: 15; v_gene: TRBV11-2; abundance: -; CDR3aa: CASRQTQGFNEKLFF; CDR3nt: TGTGCCAGCAGACAGACACAGGGCTTTAATGAAAAACTGTTTTTT
d_gene: TRBD2; j_gene: TRBJ2-3; len: 17; v_gene: TRBV9; abundance: -; CDR3aa: CASSVGASGGLTDTQYF; CDR3nt: TGTGCCAGCAGCGTAGGGGCTAGCGGGGGGCTCACAGATACGCAGTATTTT
d_gene: -; j_gene: TRBJ1-1; len: 12; v_gene: TRBV6-5; abundance: -; CDR3aa: CASILSVTEAFF; CDR3nt: TGTGCCAGCATCCTTTCGGTCACTGAAGCTTTCTTT
d_gene: TRBD1; j_gene: TRBJ2-2; len: 19; v_gene: TRBV7-6; abundance: -; CDR3aa: CASSLGRWDRVVNTGELFF; CDR3nt: TGTGCCAGCAGCTTAGGGCGCTGGGACAGGGTAGTTAACACCGGGGAGCTGTTTTTT
d_gene: TRBD1; j_gene: TRBJ1-2; len: 14; v_gene: TRBV7-9; abundance: -; CDR3aa: CASSSRTGAGGYTF; CDR3nt: TGTGCCAGCAGCTCCAGGACAGGGGCGGGCGGCTACACCTTC
d_gene: -; j_gene: TRBJ2-6; len: 15; v_gene: TRBV13; abundance: -; CDR3aa: CASSFRSSGANVLTF; CDR3nt: TGTGCCAGCAGCTTTAGATCCTCTGGGGCCAACGTCCTGACTTTC
d_gene: -; j_gene: TRBJ1-2; len: 14; v_gene: TRBV18; abundance: -; CDR3aa: CASSPRGESYGYTF; CDR3nt: TGTGCCAGCTCACCCCGCGGGGAATCCTATGGCTACACCTTC
d_gene: -; j_gene: TRBJ2-1; len: 14; v_gene: TRBV12-5; abundance: -; CDR3aa: CASGLEGTYNEQFF; CDR3nt: TGTGCTAGTGGTTTAGAGGGAACCTACAATGAGCAGTTCTTC
d_gene: -; j_gene: TRBJ1-3; len: 17; v_gene: TRBV9; abundance: -; CDR3aa: CASSESVDSYSGNTIYF; CDR3nt: TGTGCCAGCAGCGAGAGTGTGGACAGCTACTCTGGAAACACCATATATTTT
d_gene: -; j_gene: TRBJ1-2; len: 16; v_gene: TRBV6-2/TRBV6-3; abundance: -; CDR3aa: CASTPPRTATNYGYTF; CDR3nt: TGTGCCAGCACCCCCCCGCGGACAGCGACTAACTATGGCTACACCTTC
d_gene: TRBD2; j_gene: TRBJ2-2; len: 16; v_gene: TRBV11-2; abundance: -; CDR3aa: CASRPPFRGDTGELFF; CDR3nt: TGTGCCAGCAGGCCCCCTTTCCGGGGGGACACCGGGGAGCTGTTTTTT
d_gene: TRBD1; j_gene: TRBJ1-4; len: 17; v_gene: TRBV5-1; abundance: -; CDR3aa: CASSPGTDIATNEKLFF; CDR3nt: TGCGCCAGCAGCCCTGGGACAGATATTGCAACTAATGAAAAACTGTTTTTT
d_gene: -; j_gene: TRBJ1-1; len: 14; v_gene: TRBV9; abundance: -; CDR3aa: CASSVAGADTEAFF; CDR3nt: TGTGCCAGCAGCGTAGCAGGGGCAGACACTGAAGCTTTCTTT
d_gene: -; j_gene: TRBJ2-7; len: 13; v_gene: TRBV2; abundance: -; CDR3aa: CASSGTTLYEQYF; CDR3nt: TGTGCCAGCAGTGGGACAACCCTCTACGAGCAGTACTTC
d_gene: TRBD1; j_gene: TRBJ2-7; len: 15; v_gene: TRBV4-1; abundance: -; CDR3aa: CASSRMTGPSYEQYF; CDR3nt: TGCGCCAGCAGCCGCATGACAGGGCCCTCCTACGAGCAGTACTTC
d_gene: TRBD1; j_gene: TRBJ2-2; len: 15; v_gene: TRBV7-8; abundance: -; CDR3aa: CASSARDRVTGELFF; CDR3nt: TGTGCCAGCAGCGCCCGGGACAGGGTCACCGGGGAGCTGTTTTTT
d_gene: -; j_gene: TRBJ1-2; len: 15; v_gene: TRBV12-5; abundance: -; CDR3aa: CASAFRGTDNYGYTF; CDR3nt: TGTGCTAGTGCTTTCCGCGGGACTGATAACTATGGCTACACCTTC
d_gene: -; j_gene: TRBJ1-1; len: 14; v_gene: TRBV19; abundance: -; CDR3aa: CASSMPGWRTEAFF; CDR3nt: TGTGCCAGTAGTATGCCAGGGTGGCGCACTGAAGCTTTCTTT
d_gene: TRBD2; j_gene: TRBJ2-1; len: 16; v_gene: TRBV6-2/TRBV6-3; abundance: -; CDR3aa: CASSSSLAGAYNEQFF; CDR3nt: TGTGCCAGCAGTTCTTCCCTAGCGGGGGCCTACAATGAGCAGTTCTTC
d_gene: -; j_gene: TRBJ1-2; len: 16; v_gene: TRBV5-1; abundance: -; CDR3aa: CASSSGNTGNSYGYTF; CDR3nt: TGCGCCAGCAGCTCGGGAAACACCGGCAACTCCTATGGCTACACCTTC
d_gene: -; j_gene: TRBJ1-1; len: 12; v_gene: TRBV27; abundance: few; CDR3aa: CASSLRGSEAFF; CDR3nt: TGTGCCAGCAGTTTAAGGGGCTCTGAAGCTTTCTTT
d_gene: TRBD1; j_gene: TRBJ1-2; len: 12; v_gene: TRBV6-5; abundance: -; CDR3aa: CASRGTGDGYTF; CDR3nt: TGTGCCAGCAGGGGGACAGGGGATGGCTACACCTTC
d_gene: TRBD2; j_gene: TRBJ2-5; len: 19; v_gene: TRBV4-3; abundance: -; CDR3aa: CASSFGLAGGPPERETQYF; CDR3nt: TGCGCCAGCAGCTTCGGACTAGCGGGGGGCCCCCCCGAGAGGGAGACCCAGTACTTC
d_gene: -; j_gene: TRBJ1-2; len: 13; v_gene: TRBV6-5; abundance: -; CDR3aa: CASRPRQESGYTF; CDR3nt: TGTGCCAGCAGGCCCCGACAGGAATCGGGCTACACCTTC